Included here is one T cell receptor beta chain sequence, with context. This specimen belongs to a study of cytomegalovirus exposure and HLA in healthy donors. The PCR made use of 60 Vbeta and 13 Jbeta primers. Assay: immunoSEQ multiplex PCR; the TCRdb copy retains only in-frame clones and omits some. This sample's table reports about 170,000 clones. The CDR3 is 16 residues long. Trimming removed 5 bases at V and 10 bases at J, with 21 bases between. CDR1 SGHNT and CDR2 YENEEA come from the germline V gene. V usage is TRBV11-3 and J usage is TRBJ1-6; D gene ambiguous. Sequencing was carried out using PBMCs. The receptor comes from a woman aged 18-30 years in good health and CMV-seropositive. This CDR3 reads CASSPLVGENKSPLHF. The CDR3 DNA reads as TGTGCCAGCAGCCCACTCGTTGGGGAGAACAAGTCACCCCTCCACTTT.